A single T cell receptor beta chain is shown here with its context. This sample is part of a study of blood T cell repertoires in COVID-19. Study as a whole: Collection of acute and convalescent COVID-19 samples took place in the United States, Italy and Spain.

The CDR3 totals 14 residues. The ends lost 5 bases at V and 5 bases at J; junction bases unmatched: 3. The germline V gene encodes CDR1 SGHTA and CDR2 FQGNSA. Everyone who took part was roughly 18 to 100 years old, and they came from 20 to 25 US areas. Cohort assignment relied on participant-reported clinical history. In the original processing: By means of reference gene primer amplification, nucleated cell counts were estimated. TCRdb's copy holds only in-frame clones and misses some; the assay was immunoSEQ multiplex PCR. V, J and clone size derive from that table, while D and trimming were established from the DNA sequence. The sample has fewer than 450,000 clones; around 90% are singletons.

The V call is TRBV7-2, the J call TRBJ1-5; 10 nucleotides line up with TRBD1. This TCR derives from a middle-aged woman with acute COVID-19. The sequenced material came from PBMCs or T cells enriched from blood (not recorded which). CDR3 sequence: CASSPTGGYQPQHF. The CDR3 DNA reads TGTGCCAGCAGCCCGACAGGGGGCTATCAGCCCCAGCATTTT.